Listed here are 19 T cell receptor beta chains from one sample, sequenced in a study of T-cell memory formation after mild COVID-19. TCRdb called the 5' RACE reads again in MiXCR, with one record for every CDR3 protein. Here the sample spans approximately 150,000 distinct CDR3 sequences, 19% being singletons. Sequencing used PBMCs or a T cell subset sorted from them (not recorded which). The receptor set was obtained from an adult woman who had mild COVID-19 (a few samples of this study predate the infection). Cell type and time point are not known.

A few counts support this clonotype. V usage is TRBV5-5 and J usage is TRBJ2-5; no firm D call. There are 14 residues in the CDR3. Trimming left V 3 bases short and J 5 bases short, with 14 bases between. Germline V gives CDR1 SGHKS, CDR2 YYEKEE (reference sequence). Written as DNA, the CDR3 is TGTGCCAGCAGCTCCCGGCTGGGTGCGGAGACCCAGTACTTC. It translates to CASSSRLGAETQYF.

Here the CDR3 reads CASSLTTAGKNEQFF. For the CDR3, the DNA is TGCGCCAGCAGCTTGACCACCGCGGGGAAAAATGAGCAGTTCTTC. The J gene is TRBJ2-1, the V gene TRBV5-1; tentatively, D is TRBD2 (6 bases). This CDR3 region has 15 residues. Deletions cut 1 base from V and 7 bases from J, with 15 bases between. CDR1 and CDR2 from the germline V gene are SGHRS and YFSETQ.

The J gene is TRBJ2-2, the V gene TRBV3-1; D is tentatively TRBD1 or TRBD2 (5 bases each). The CDR3 consists of 12 residues. Per germline, CDR1 LGHDT and CDR2 YNNKEL (reference sequence). V lost 5 bases and J 12 bases, leaving 13 bases between the germline ends. Written as DNA, the CDR3 is TGTGCCAGCAGCGACCGGGACGCCCAGCTGTTTTTT. It specifies CASSDRDAQLFF.

The rearrangement joins TRBV6-6 to TRBJ1-2, with a possible D match to TRBD1 (5 bases). Germline V gene lookup returns CDR1 MNHNY and CDR2 SVGAGI (reference sequence). Trimming removed 5 bases from V and 4 bases from J, with 14 bases in between. This CDR3 comprises 14 residues. The CDR3 here is CASSPLWGGYGYTF. CDR3 DNA: TGTGCCAGCAGTCCCCTTTGGGGGGGCTATGGCTACACCTTC.

The chain uses TRBV6-5 and TRBJ2-6, with unresolved D. The CDR3 covers 13 residues. The ends were cut back, 7 bases at V and 1 base at J, with 5 bases in the middle. The germline V gene has CDR1 MNHEY and CDR2 SVGAGI. CDR3 in amino acids: CASKESGANVLTF. DNA of the CDR3: TGTGCCAGCAAGGAGTCTGGGGCCAACGTCCTGACTTTC.

This clonotype was detected only a few times. J is TRBJ2-1 and V is TRBV15; 8 nucleotides line up with TRBD1. The CDR3 is 14 residues long. Germline V gene sequence: CDR1 LNHNV, CDR2 YYDKDF (reference sequence). V was pared by 3 bases and J by 9 bases, with 7 bases of the junction left unmatched. The CDR3, as DNA: TGTGCCACCAGCAGCGGACAGGGAGGAGGTGAGCAGTTCTTC. Residues: CATSSGQGGGEQFF. Full variable domain (outside the CDR3, taken from reference TRBV15 and TRBJ2-1): DAMVIQNPRYQVTQFGKPVTLSCSQTLNHNVMYWYQQKSSQAPKLLFHYYDKDFNNEADTPDNFQSRRPNTSFCFLDIRSPGLGDTAMYLCATSSGQGGGEQFFGPGTRLTVL.

Written as DNA, the CDR3 is TGTGCCAGCAGTGCCGACAGTCCTTGGGCCGGGGAGCTGTTTTTT. It translates to CASSADSPWAGELFF. The rearrangement joins TRBV12-3 or TRBV12-4 to TRBJ2-2, with TRBD1 as a possible D gene (5 bases). The V and J ends lost 5 bases and 6 bases respectively, with 16 bases between them. The CDR3 totals 15 residues.

This chain links TRBV13 with TRBJ1-3; 8 positions match TRBD1. The germline gives CDR1 PRHDT, CDR2 FYEKMQ (reference sequence). The CDR3 sequence is 14 residues long. With V trimmed by 8 bases and J by 5 bases, 8 bases remained unmatched. The CDR3 protein is CASGTGGPRNTIYF. The CDR3 bases are TGTGCCAGCGGCACAGGGGGACCTAGAAACACCATATATTTT.

This clonotype was observed at least ten times. This chain links TRBV5-1 with TRBJ2-1; TRBD2 matches 16 bases. This CDR3 is built from 16 residues. The V and J ends lost 4 bases and 6 bases, in that order; junction bases with no gene match: 4. Germline CDR1 reads SGHRS; CDR2 reads YFSETQ. The CDR3 protein is CASSPGTSGRANEQFF. The CDR3 DNA reads TGCGCCAGCAGCCCGGGGACTAGCGGGAGGGCCAATGAGCAGTTCTTC.

This clonotype turned up a few times. V usage is TRBV4-2 and J usage is TRBJ2-7; 8 bases align to TRBD1. Trimming took 6 bases from V and 0 from J; bases not matched to a gene: 4. Germline CDR1 LGHNA, CDR2 YNFKEQ. This CDR3 region has 14 residues. The CDR3 region is CASRPGTGSYEQYF. The CDR3 DNA sequence: TGTGCCAGCAGACCAGGGACAGGCTCCTACGAGCAGTACTTC.

V is TRBV11-1 and J is TRBJ2-3, with TRBD1 identical over 10 bases. There are 15 residues in the CDR3. V shed 5 bases and J 4 bases; nucleotides not matched to a gene: 6. The germline CDR1 and CDR2 sequences are SGHAT and FQDESV (reference sequence). As DNA, the CDR3 is TGTGCCAGCAGCCCCCGGGACAGGGGCCCAGATACGCAGTATTTT. Its protein product is CASSPRDRGPDTQYF.

This clonotype was counted between two and nine times. CDR3 region: CASSLLETGFSYEQYF. The CDR3 nucleotides are TGCGCCAGCAGCCTCTTGGAAACAGGTTTCTCCTACGAGCAGTACTTC. The chain links TRBV4-1 to TRBJ2-7; D may be TRBD1 (5 bases). This CDR3 has 16 residues. Germline CDR1 reads MGHRA; CDR2 reads YSYEKL. Trimming pared 4 bases from V and 0 bases from J, leaving 16 bases between.

The rearrangement uses TRBV10-3 and TRBJ2-7; 7 nucleotides line up with TRBD2. CDR1 is ENHRY and CDR2 is SYGVKD in the germline V gene. J lost 1 base, V lost 10 bases, and 7 bases had no gene match. The CDR3 has 13 residues. The CDR3 region has the DNA TGTGCCAGTCCCGGGACTACTTCCTACGAGCAGTACTTC. Translated: CASPGTTSYEQYF.

The rearrangement joins TRBV12-3 or TRBV12-4 to TRBJ1-1; a weak D match, TRBD1 (5 bases). The V and J ends lost 5 bases and 1 base respectively, with 11 bases between them. This CDR3 has 14 residues. CDR3 loop: CASSPMGGNTEAFF. The CDR3 DNA reads as TGTGCCAGCAGTCCTATGGGGGGGAACACTGAAGCTTTCTTT.

V usage is TRBV9 and J usage is TRBJ2-5; tentative D call: TRBD1 (6 bases). Trimming left V 4 bases short and J 2 bases short, with 12 bases between. From germline, CDR1 is SGDLS and CDR2 YYNGEE. The CDR3 is made up of 14 amino acids. DNA of the CDR3: TGTGCCAGCAGCCCCGCGGACAGACAAGAGACCCAGTACTTC. It translates to CASSPADRQETQYF.

The rearrangement links TRBV5-1 to TRBJ2-7; 7 bases are a match to TRBD2. Per the germline V gene, CDR1 is SGHRS and CDR2 is YFSETQ. The V gene end was trimmed by 0 bases and the J gene end by 2 bases; junction bases not matched to a gene: 5. This CDR3 is 15 amino acids long. Here the CDR3 DNA reads TGCGCCAGCAGCTTGGGCCCAGCGGGAACCTACGAGCAGTACTTC. Its protein is CASSLGPAGTYEQYF.

The rearrangement links TRBV29-1 to TRBJ2-7; 8 nucleotides align to TRBD2. The CDR3 is 17 amino acids. The V segment lost 3 bases and the J segment 5 bases; nucleotides outside the gene matches: 18. CDR1 SQVTM and CDR2 ANQGSEA come from the germline V gene. The DNA for the CDR3 is TGCAGCGTTGATCGCTTAGCGGGGATCCCTGGGTCCCACGAGCAGTACTTC. This gives the protein CSVDRLAGIPGSHEQYF.

This clonotype was counted a few times. This chain uses TRBV5-4 with TRBJ2-3, with a possible D match to TRBD2 (6 bases). Between the trimmed V and J ends, which lost 4 bases and 0 bases, there was a span of 18 bases. CDR3 length: 17 residues. Germline V gene data show CDR1 as SGHNT and CDR2 as YYREEE (reference sequence). CDR3 DNA: TGTGCCAGCAGCCCCAAGGGTTTAGCGGATAGCACAGATACGCAGTATTTT. As protein: CASSPKGLADSTDTQYF.

This clonotype was seen only a few times. The CDR3 region has the DNA TGTGCCAGCAGCAAACAGGTCCATTACAATGAGCAGTTCTTC. This sequence encodes CASSKQVHYNEQFF. V is TRBV6-5 and J is TRBJ2-1; D is perhaps TRBD1 (5 bases). V lost 6 bases and J lost 4, with 13 bases in between. Germline values: CDR1 MNHEY, CDR2 SVGAGI. This CDR3 region has 14 residues.